This T cell receptor beta chain originates from a study of OX40 agonist ivuxolimab in advanced cancers. Study details: Partial responses were achieved by three patients, of whom one had hepatocellular carcinoma and two had cutaneous melanoma. Study results and limitations: By week 6 at 0.1 to 3.0 mg/kg, blood CD4+ and CD8+ T cells had expanded clonally.

Germline V lookup: CDR1 SEHNR, CDR2 FQNEAQ (reference sequence). The J segment lost 5 bases and the V segment lost 6 bases, leaving 6 bases of the junction unmatched. The CDR3 spans 13 residues. Details on this clone: Its target is unknown.

Data came from immunoSEQ multiplex PCR; TCRdb stores just in-frame clones and leaves some out. The repertoire holds 70,000 to 100,000 clones, around nine tenths seen once, with around 0.38% in the top ten. This TCR was recovered from an adult with an advanced solid tumor such as melanoma, head and neck, liver or kidney cancer. The specimen was CD4+ or CD8+ T cells sorted from blood, collected in a trial of the OX40 agonist ivuxolimab. This chain links TRBV7-9 with TRBJ2-5, with 7 nucleotides matching TRBD2. CDR3 amino acids: CASSGLVAETQYF. The CDR3 DNA sequence: TGTGCCAGCAGTGGACTAGTGGCGGAGACCCAGTACTTC.